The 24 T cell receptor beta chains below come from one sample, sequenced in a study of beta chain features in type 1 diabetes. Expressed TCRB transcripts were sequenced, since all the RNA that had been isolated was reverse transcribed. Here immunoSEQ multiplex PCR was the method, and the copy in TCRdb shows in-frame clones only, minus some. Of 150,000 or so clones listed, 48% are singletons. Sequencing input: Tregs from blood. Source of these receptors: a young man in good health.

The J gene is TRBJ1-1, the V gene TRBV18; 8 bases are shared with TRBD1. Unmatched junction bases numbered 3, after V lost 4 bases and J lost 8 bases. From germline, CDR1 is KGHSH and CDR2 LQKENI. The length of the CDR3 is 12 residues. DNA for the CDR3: TGTGCCAGCTCACGACGACAGGGGGAAGCTTTCTTT. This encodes CASSRRQGEAFF.

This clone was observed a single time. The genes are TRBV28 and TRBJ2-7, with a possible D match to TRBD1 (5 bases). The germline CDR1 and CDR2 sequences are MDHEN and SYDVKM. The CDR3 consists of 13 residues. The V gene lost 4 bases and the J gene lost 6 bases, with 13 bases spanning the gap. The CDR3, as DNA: TGTGCCAGCAGTTCCGCAGGGCGTCGCGAGCAGTACTTC. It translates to CASSSAGRREQYF.

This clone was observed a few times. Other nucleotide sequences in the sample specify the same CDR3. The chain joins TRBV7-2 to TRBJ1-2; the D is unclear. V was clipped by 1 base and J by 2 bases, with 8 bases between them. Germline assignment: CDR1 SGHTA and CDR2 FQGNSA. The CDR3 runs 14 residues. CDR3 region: CASSLDRGNYGYTF. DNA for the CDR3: TGTGCCAGCAGCTTAGATCGGGGAAACTATGGCTACACCTTC.

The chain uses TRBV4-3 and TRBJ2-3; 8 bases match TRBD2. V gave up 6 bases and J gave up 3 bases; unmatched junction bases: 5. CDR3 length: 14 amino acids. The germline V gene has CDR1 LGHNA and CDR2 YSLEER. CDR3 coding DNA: TGCGCCAGCAGTCGAAGCGGGGGAACAGATACGCAGTATTTT. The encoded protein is CASSRSGGTDTQYF.

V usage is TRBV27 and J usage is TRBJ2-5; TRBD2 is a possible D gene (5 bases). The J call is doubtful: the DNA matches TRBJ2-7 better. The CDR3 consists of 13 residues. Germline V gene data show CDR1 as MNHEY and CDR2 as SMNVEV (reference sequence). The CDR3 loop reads CASSSWTSYEQYF. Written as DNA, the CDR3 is TGTGCCAGCAGTAGTTGGACTTCCTACGAGCAGTACTTC.

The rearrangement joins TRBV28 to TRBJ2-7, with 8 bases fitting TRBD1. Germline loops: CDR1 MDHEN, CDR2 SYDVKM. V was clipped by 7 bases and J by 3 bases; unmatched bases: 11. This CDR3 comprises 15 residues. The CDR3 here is CASISLGTGDYEQYF. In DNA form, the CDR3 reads TGTGCCAGCATTAGCTTGGGGACAGGAGACTACGAGCAGTACTTC.

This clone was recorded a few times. The CDR3 region is CAISKGGTGELFF. CDR3 bases: TGTGCCATCAGTAAAGGGGGCACCGGGGAGCTGTTTTTT. The chain combines TRBV10-3 with TRBJ2-2; D might be TRBD1 (6 bases). This CDR3 has 13 residues. The V gene lost 5 bases and the J gene lost 4 bases, with 8 bases spanning the gap. In germline, CDR1 is ENHRY, CDR2 SYGVKD.

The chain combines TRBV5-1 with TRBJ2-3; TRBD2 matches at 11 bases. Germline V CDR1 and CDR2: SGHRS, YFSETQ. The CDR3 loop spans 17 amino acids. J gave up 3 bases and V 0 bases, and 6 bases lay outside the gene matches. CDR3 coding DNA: TGCGCCAGCAGCTTGGTAATGGGACTAGCGGTGACAGATACGCAGTATTTT. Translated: CASSLVMGLAVTDTQYF.

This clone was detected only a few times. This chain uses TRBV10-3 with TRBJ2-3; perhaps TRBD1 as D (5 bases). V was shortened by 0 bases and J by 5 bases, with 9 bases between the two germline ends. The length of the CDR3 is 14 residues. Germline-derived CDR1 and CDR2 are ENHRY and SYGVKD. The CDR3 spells CAISESAGIDTQYF. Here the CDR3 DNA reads TGTGCCATCAGTGAGTCGGCAGGGATAGATACGCAGTATTTT.

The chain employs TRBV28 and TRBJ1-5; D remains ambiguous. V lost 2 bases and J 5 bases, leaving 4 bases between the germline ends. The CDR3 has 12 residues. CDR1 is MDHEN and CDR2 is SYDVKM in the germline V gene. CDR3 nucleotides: TGTGCCAGCAGTTTAGAGGATCAGCCCCAGCATTTT. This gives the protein CASSLEDQPQHF.

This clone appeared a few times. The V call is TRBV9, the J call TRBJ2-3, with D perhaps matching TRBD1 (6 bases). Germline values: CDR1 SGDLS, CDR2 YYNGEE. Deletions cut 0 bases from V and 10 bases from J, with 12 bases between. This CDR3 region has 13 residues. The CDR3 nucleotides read TGTGCCAGCAGCGTAGGGACAGTTGAGGCGCAGTATTTT. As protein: CASSVGTVEAQYF.

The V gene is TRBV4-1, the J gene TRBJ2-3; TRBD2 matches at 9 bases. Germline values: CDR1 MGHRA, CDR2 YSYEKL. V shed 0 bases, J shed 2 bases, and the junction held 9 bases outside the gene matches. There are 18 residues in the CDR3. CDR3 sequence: CASSQDPGLAGYTDTQYF. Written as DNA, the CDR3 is TGCGCCAGCAGCCAAGACCCGGGGCTAGCGGGGTACACAGATACGCAGTATTTT.

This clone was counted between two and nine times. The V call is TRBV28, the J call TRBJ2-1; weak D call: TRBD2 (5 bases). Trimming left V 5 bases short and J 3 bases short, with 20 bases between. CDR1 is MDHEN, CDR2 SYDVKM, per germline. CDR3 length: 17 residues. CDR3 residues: CASSKLTGRGSYNEQFF. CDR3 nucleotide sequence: TGTGCCAGCAGTAAACTCACGGGGAGAGGAAGCTACAATGAGCAGTTCTTC.

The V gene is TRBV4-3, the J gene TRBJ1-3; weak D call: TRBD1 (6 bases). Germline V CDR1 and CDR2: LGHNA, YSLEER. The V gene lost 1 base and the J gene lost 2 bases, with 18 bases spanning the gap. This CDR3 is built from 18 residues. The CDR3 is CASSQGLGGRGTGNTIYF. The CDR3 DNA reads TGCGCCAGCAGCCAAGGGCTAGGGGGAAGGGGTACTGGAAACACCATATATTTT.

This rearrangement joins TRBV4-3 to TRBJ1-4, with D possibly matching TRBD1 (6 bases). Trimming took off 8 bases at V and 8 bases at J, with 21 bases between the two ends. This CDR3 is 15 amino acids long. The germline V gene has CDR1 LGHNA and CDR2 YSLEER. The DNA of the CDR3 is TGCGCCAGCTCCATGACAGGCGCTTTATGGGAAAAACTGTTTTTT. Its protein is CASSMTGALWEKLFF.

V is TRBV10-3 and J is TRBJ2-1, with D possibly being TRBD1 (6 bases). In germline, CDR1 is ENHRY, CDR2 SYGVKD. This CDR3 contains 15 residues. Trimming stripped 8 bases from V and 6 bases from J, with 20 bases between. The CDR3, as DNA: TGTGCCATCGGCGCCCGGGATTTGGGGGCCAATGAGCAGTTCTTC. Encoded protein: CAIGARDLGANEQFF.

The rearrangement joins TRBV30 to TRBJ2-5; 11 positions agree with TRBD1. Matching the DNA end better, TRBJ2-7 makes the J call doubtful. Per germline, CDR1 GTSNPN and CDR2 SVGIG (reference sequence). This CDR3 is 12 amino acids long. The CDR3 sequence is CACGTGGYEQYF. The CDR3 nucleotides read TGTGCCTGTGGGACAGGGGGCTACGAGCAGTACTTC.

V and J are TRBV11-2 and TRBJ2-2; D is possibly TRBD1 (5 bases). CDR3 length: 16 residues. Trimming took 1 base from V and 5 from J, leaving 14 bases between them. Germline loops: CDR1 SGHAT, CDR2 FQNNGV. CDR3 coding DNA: TGTGCCAGCAGCTTAGGTATTGCAGGGAATACCGGGGAGCTGTTTTTT. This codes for CASSLGIAGNTGELFF.

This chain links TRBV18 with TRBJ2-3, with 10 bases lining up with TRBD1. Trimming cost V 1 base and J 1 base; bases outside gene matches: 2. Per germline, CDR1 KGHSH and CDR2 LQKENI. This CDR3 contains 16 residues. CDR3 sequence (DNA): TGTGCCAGCTCACCACGGGACAGGGGTGGCACAGATACGCAGTATTTT. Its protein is CASSPRDRGGTDTQYF.

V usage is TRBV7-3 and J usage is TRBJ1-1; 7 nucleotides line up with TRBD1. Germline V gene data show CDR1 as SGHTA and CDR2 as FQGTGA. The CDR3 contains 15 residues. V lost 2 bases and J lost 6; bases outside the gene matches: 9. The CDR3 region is CASSLGGGANSEAFF. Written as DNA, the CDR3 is TGTGCCAGCAGCTTAGGAGGGGGCGCTAACTCTGAAGCTTTCTTT.

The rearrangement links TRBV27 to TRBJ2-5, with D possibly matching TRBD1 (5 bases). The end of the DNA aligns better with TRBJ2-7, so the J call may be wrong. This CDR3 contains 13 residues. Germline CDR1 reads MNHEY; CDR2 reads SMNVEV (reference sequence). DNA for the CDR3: TGTGCCAGCAGGGACATATCCTCCTACGAGCAGTACTTC. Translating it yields CASRDISSYEQYF.

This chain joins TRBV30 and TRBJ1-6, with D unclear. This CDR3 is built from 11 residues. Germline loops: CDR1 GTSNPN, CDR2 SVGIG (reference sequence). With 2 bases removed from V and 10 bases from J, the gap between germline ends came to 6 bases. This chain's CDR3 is CAWSFGSPLHF. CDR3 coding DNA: TGTGCCTGGAGTTTCGGGTCACCCCTCCACTTT.

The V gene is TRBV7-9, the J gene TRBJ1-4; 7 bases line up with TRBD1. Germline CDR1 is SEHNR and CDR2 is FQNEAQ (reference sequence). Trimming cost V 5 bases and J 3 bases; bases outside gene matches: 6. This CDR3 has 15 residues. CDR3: CASSPWTGSNEKLFF. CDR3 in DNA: TGTGCCAGCAGCCCGTGGACAGGATCTAATGAAAAACTGTTTTTT.

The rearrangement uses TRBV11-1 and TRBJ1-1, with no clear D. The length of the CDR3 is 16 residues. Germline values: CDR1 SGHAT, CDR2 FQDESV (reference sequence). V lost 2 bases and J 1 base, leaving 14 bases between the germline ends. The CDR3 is CASSLRRGAQNTEAFF. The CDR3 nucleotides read TGTGCCAGCAGCTTAAGGCGCGGTGCCCAGAACACTGAAGCTTTCTTT.